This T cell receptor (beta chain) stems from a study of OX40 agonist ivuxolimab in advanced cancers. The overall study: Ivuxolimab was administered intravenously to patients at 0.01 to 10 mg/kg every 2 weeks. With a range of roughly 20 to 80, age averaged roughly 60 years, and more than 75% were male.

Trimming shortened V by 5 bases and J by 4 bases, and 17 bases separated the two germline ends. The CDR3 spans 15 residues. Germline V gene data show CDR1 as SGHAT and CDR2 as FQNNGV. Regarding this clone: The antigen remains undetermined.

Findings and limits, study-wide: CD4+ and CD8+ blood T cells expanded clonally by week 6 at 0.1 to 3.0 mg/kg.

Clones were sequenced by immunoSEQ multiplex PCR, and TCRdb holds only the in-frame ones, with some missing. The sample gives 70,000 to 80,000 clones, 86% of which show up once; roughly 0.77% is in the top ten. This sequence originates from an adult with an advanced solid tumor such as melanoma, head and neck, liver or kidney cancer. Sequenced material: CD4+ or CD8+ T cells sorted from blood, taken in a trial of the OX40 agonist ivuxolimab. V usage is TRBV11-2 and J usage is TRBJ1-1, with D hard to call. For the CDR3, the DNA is TGTGCCAGCAGCAGATACGGGGTCGTGGGCACTGAAGCTTTCTTT. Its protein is CASSRYGVVGTEAFF.